This T cell receptor beta chain was documented in a study of spatial heterogeneity in lung cancer. This clonotype was seen repeatedly, ten times or more. Its antigen remains unknown. Whole-study results and caveats: TCRs found ubiquitously expanded in tumor appeared in blood more at resection than at follow-up.

The sample's time point: sample taken at primary tumor resection. Tumor, nontumor lung or frozen PBMC supplied whole RNA, sequenced without sorting. One entry per CDR3 protein, called by TCRdb with MiXCR from the 5' RACE reads. The table lists 28,000 or so distinct CDR3 sequences, around 9.2% of them singletons. The sample consisted of PBMCs, taken at surgery. The sequence came from a female donor with early-stage non-small cell lung cancer.

The CDR3 region has the DNA TGTGCCAGCAGTACCTCGGGGACAACCTACGAGCAGTACTTC. It specifies CASSTSGTTYEQYF. The V and J genes are TRBV28 and TRBJ2-7, with D possibly matching TRBD1 (6 bases). The ends were cut back, 5 bases at V and 2 bases at J, with 13 bases in the middle. This CDR3 contains 14 residues. CDR1 and CDR2 (germline): MDHEN, SYDVKM.